The rows below give T cell receptor beta chains drawn from one sample of a study of T cell responses to AZD1222 COVID-19 vaccine. Measured with immunoSEQ multiplex PCR; TCRdb has only the in-frame clones, and not every one. The sample lists more than 95,000 clones, 85% to 90% seen once, with 35% to 45% in the top ten. The source was peripheral blood, collected 28 days after the second AZD1222 dose. The source of these receptors is an adult who received the AZD1222 COVID-19 vaccine. Each CDR3 is given with its conserved first and last residue. The D gene is left open where the match is weak. Clone size is shown for a subset of rows, as once, few, many or a class of expanded clone.

D | J | length | size | V | DNA | CDR3
- | TRBJ2-7 | 14 | - | TRBV4-1 | TGCGCCAGCAGCCGCCCGACTACCCCGGGAGAGCAGTACTTC | CASSRPTTPGEQYF
TRBD1 | TRBJ2-7 | 15 | - | TRBV27 | TGTGCCAGCAGTCTCCTATACAGGGGGGACTACGAGCAGTACTTC | CASSLLYRGDYEQYF
TRBD2 | TRBJ2-7 | 15 | - | TRBV3-1/TRBV3-2 | TGTGCCAGTGCACGGGGTGCTAGCGGGACCTACGAGCAGTACTTC | CASARGASGTYEQYF
- | TRBJ2-3 | 13 | - | TRBV2 | TGTGCCAGCAGTGGGAATACCGCAGATACGCAGTATTTT | CASSGNTADTQYF
- | TRBJ2-1 | 13 | - | TRBV27 | TGTGCCACGCTAGCAATCTTGGACAATGAGCAGTTCTTC | CATLAILDNEQFF
- | TRBJ1-1 | 13 | - | TRBV30 | TGTGCCTGGGGTGATGGGGTGAACACTGAAGCTTTCTTT | CAWGDGVNTEAFF
TRBD1 | TRBJ2-5 | 13 | few | TRBV7-3 | TGTGCCAGCAGCTTAGGACAGGAGGAGACCCAGTACTTC | CASSLGQEETQYF
TRBD1 | TRBJ2-7 | 13 | - | TRBV30 | TGTGCCTGGAGTACGGGACAGGACGTCGAGCAGTACTTC | CAWSTGQDVEQYF
TRBD2 | TRBJ2-7 | 16 | - | TRBV5-6 | TGTGCCAGCACCCCGGAAGGGACTAGCGACCCCTACGAGCAGTACTTC | CASTPEGTSDPYEQYF
TRBD1 | TRBJ2-7 | 13 | - | TRBV11-3 | TGTGCCAGCAGCCCCGGGACAGGCTACGAGCAGTACTTC | CASSPGTGYEQYF
- | TRBJ2-1 | 10 | - | TRBV29-1 | TGCAGCGTTGCCAGGACTGAGCAGTTCTTC | CSVARTEQFF
- | TRBJ1-4 | 15 | - | TRBV7-6 | TGTGCCAGCAGCTTAGGAGGGACCGTGGATGAAAAACTGTTTTTT | CASSLGGTVDEKLFF